This TCR beta chain was observed in a study of blood T cell repertoires in COVID-19. Study overall: Whether acute or convalescent, the COVID-19 samples came from the United States, Italy and Spain.

Sequenced by immunoSEQ multiplex PCR; TCRdb stores in-frame clones only, minus some. Counted here are 200,000 or so clones, approximately 79% occurring once; the ten biggest clones make up 17%. The CDR3 has 15 amino acids. J was trimmed by 3 bases and V by 4 bases; bases with no gene match: 8. Per the germline V gene, CDR1 is SGHRS and CDR2 is YFSETQ. The chain links TRBV5-1 to TRBJ2-7; 9 bases agree with TRBD1. This clonotype was sampled from a man between 60 and 75 years old with active or convalescent COVID-19. Sequencing input: peripheral blood. CDR3 in amino acids: CASSPRTGVSYEQYF. In DNA form, the CDR3 reads TGCGCCAGCAGCCCCAGGACAGGGGTAAGCTACGAGCAGTACTTC.